Shown below are 27 T cell receptor beta chains from a single sample sequenced in a study of cytomegalovirus exposure and HLA in healthy donors. Primers included in the PCR were 60 Vbeta and 13 Jbeta primers. The protocol was immunoSEQ multiplex PCR, while the TCRdb copy is restricted to in-frame clones and leaves out a portion. The sample records approximately 80,000 clones, 73% being singletons. Input material: PBMCs. The receptors here all came from a woman between 40 and 55 years old in good health and CMV-seropositive.

Written as DNA, the CDR3 is TGTGCCAGCAGCTTAGGCTGGGCGACAGATACGCAGTATTTT. This codes for CASSLGWATDTQYF. The rearrangement uses TRBV11-2 and TRBJ2-3; no clear D gene. Germline CDR1 SGHAT, CDR2 FQNNGV. V was pared by 1 base and J by 3 bases, with 8 bases between. The CDR3 runs to 14 residues.

The gene calls are TRBV19 and TRBJ2-1, with D perhaps matching TRBD1 (5 bases). This CDR3 spans 14 amino acids. Trimming shortened V by 3 bases and J by 7 bases, and 13 bases separated the two germline ends. The germline CDR1 and CDR2 sequences are LNHDA and SQIVND (reference sequence). CDR3 loop: CASSISRVVNEQFF. The CDR3 DNA sequence: TGTGCCAGTAGTATTAGCAGGGTGGTTAATGAGCAGTTCTTC.

The chain couples TRBV5-1 to TRBJ2-7; 7 nucleotides align to TRBD2. CDR3 length: 17 amino acids. The ends lost 2 bases at V and 2 bases at J; junction bases unmatched: 13. Germline-derived CDR1 and CDR2 are SGHRS and YFSETQ. The CDR3 loop reads CASSFSSGTTSPYEQYF. In nucleotides, the CDR3 is TGCGCCAGCAGCTTTAGTTCCGGGACGACTAGCCCCTACGAGCAGTACTTC.

J is TRBJ1-1 and V is TRBV4-3, with D perhaps matching TRBD1 (5 bases). Per the germline V gene, CDR1 is LGHNA and CDR2 is YSLEER. The CDR3 totals 15 residues. Deletions cut 5 bases from V and 4 bases from J, with 17 bases between. CDR3 protein: CASSLTRVGGTEAFF. CDR3 DNA sequence: TGCGCCAGCAGCTTAACCAGGGTAGGCGGCACTGAAGCTTTCTTT.

In its sample, this clone was seen a few times. This chain connects TRBV6-1 to TRBJ2-2; D not certain. The germline CDR1 and CDR2 sequences are MNHNS and SASEGT. The CDR3 has 13 residues. V was pared by 2 bases and J by 3 bases, with 4 bases between. The CDR3 is CASSERDTGELFF. DNA of the CDR3: TGTGCCAGCAGTGAACGGGACACCGGGGAGCTGTTTTTT.

Only a few counts were recorded for this clone. The chain couples TRBV30 to TRBJ2-7; TRBD1 agrees at 8 bases. Looked up from germline, CDR1 is GTSNPN and CDR2 is SVGIG (reference sequence). The CDR3 is 13 residues long. CDR3 amino acids: CASEGTGRYEQYF. CDR3 DNA: TGTGCTTCGGAGGGGACAGGACGTTACGAGCAGTACTTC.

The chain uses TRBV5-8 and TRBJ1-2; TRBD1 aligns across 7 bases. This CDR3 comprises 16 residues. CDR1 and CDR2 from the germline V gene are SGHTS and YDEGEE. V was pared by 1 base and J by 0 bases, with 6 bases of the junction left unmatched. The CDR3 reads CASSLKYTGANYGYTF. As DNA, the CDR3 is TGTGCCAGCAGCTTGAAGTATACAGGGGCTAACTATGGCTACACCTTC.

This clone was recorded only once. This chain connects TRBV27 to TRBJ2-3; TRBD1 matches 8 bases. J gave up 0 bases and V 4 bases, and 18 bases lay outside the gene matches. This CDR3 has 20 residues. CDR1 and CDR2 from the germline V gene are MNHEY and SMNVEV (reference sequence). The CDR3, as DNA: TGTGCCAGCAGTTATTCTAGGGGACAGGCGTCCACAGCTAGCACAGATACGCAGTATTTT. Translation gives CASSYSRGQASTASTDTQYF.

This clone is large within its sample. The rearrangement joins TRBV5-4 to TRBJ2-7, with TRBD1 matching 7 bases. After removal of 3 bases from V and 4 bases from J, the junction contained 4 bases not matched to a gene. The CDR3 is 13 amino acids. Looked up from germline, CDR1 is SGHNT and CDR2 is YYREEE (reference sequence). Here the CDR3 reads CASSYTGEYEQYF. The CDR3 nucleotides are TGTGCCAGCAGCTACACAGGGGAGTACGAGCAGTACTTC.

The rearrangement joins TRBV5-5 to TRBJ2-3; 10 bases fit TRBD1. This CDR3 is 15 amino acids long. CDR1 SGHKS and CDR2 YYEKEE come from the germline V gene (reference sequence). The ends lost 2 bases at V and 4 bases at J; junction bases unmatched: 4. CDR3 in DNA: TGTGCCAGCAGCTTCTTGGGACAGGGGTCAGATACGCAGTATTTT. Its protein product is CASSFLGQGSDTQYF. Supplemented by reference TRBV5-5 and TRBJ2-3, the full variable domain reads DAGVTQSPTHLIKTRGQQVTLRCSPISGHKSVSWYQQVLGQGPQFIFQYYEKEERGRGNFPDRFSARQFPNYSSELNVNALLLGDSALYLCASSFLGQGSDTQYFGPGTRLTVL.

This clone appeared once. V and J are TRBV4-1 and TRBJ2-7; TRBD2 matches at 8 bases. The CDR3 loop spans 16 amino acids. CDR1 is MGHRA, CDR2 YSYEKL, per germline. Trimming took 3 bases from V and 0 from J; bases not matched to a gene: 7. The CDR3 coding sequence is TGCGCCAGCAGCCAGACCTGGGCGGGGGGCTCCTACGAGCAGTACTTC. Translation gives CASSQTWAGGSYEQYF.

J is TRBJ2-3 and V is TRBV7-2; TRBD1 agrees at 10 bases. V shed 5 bases and J 8 bases; nucleotides not matched to a gene: 10. This CDR3 comprises 15 residues. Germline V lookup: CDR1 SGHTA, CDR2 FQGNSA. CDR3 DNA sequence: TGTGCCAGCAGCGTGCCGGGACAGGGGTTGGGTACGCAGTATTTT. Protein: CASSVPGQGLGTQYF.

V usage is TRBV5-4 and J usage is TRBJ1-5; perhaps TRBD1 as D (5 bases). The CDR3 covers 15 residues. V was pared by 2 bases and J by 4 bases, with 13 bases between. CDR1 SGHNT and CDR2 YYREEE come from the germline V gene (reference sequence). This CDR3 reads CASSFGTGENQPQHF. The CDR3 coding sequence is TGTGCCAGCAGCTTTGGGACTGGGGAGAATCAGCCCCAGCATTTT.

V and J are TRBV27 and TRBJ2-7; tentatively, D is TRBD2 (6 bases). The CDR3 length is 13 residues. Germline CDR1 reads MNHEY; CDR2 reads SMNVEV (reference sequence). V gave up 10 bases and J gave up 1 base, with 14 bases separating them. CDR3 loop: CATSGGWSYEQYF. Written as DNA, the CDR3 is TGTGCCACCTCCGGAGGGTGGTCCTACGAGCAGTACTTC.

The gene calls are TRBV18 and TRBJ2-4; tentatively, D is TRBD2 (5 bases). Looked up from germline, CDR1 is KGHSH and CDR2 is LQKENI. V shed 6 bases and J shed 12 bases, with 15 bases lying between them. This CDR3 contains 12 residues. The CDR3 bases are TGTGCCAGCTCGCCTGATCTTGGAGGTCAGTACTTC. This codes for CASSPDLGGQYF.

The J gene is TRBJ1-5, the V gene TRBV16, with TRBD1 matching 9 bases. The V gene's germline CDR1 is KGHSY and CDR2 FQNENV. J was trimmed by 5 bases and V by 0 bases; bases with no gene match: 8. CDR3 length: 17 residues. The CDR3 nucleotides read TGTGCCAGCAGCCAATCAGATCGGGGACAGGGCCATCAGCCCCAGCATTTT. It is translated as CASSQSDRGQGHQPQHF.

This clone was found a few times. This chain uses TRBV6-5 with TRBJ1-2, with 7 bases aligning to TRBD1. Germline V CDR1 and CDR2: MNHEY, SVGAGI. After removal of 5 bases from V and 5 bases from J, the junction contained 8 bases not matched to a gene. CDR3 size: 14 residues. The CDR3 DNA reads TGTGCCAGCAGTAAGAGACAGGGTGGATATGGCTACACCTTC. Amino acids: CASSKRQGGYGYTF.

This clone was seen only once. The rearrangement links TRBV29-1 to TRBJ1-1; D ambiguous. This CDR3 region has 14 residues. Germline loops: CDR1 SQVTM, CDR2 ANQGSEA. V was shortened by 4 bases and J by 1 base, with 13 bases between the two germline ends. The CDR3 reads CSVAPSTRNTEAFF. Here the CDR3 DNA reads TGCAGCGTTGCTCCGAGTACTAGGAACACTGAAGCTTTCTTT.

The chain combines TRBV30 with TRBJ1-2, with TRBD1 matching over 8 bases. Looked up from germline, CDR1 is GTSNPN and CDR2 is SVGIG (reference sequence). Unmatched junction bases numbered 11, after V lost 2 bases and J lost 3 bases. The CDR3 consists of 16 residues. CDR3 region: CAWSTGGTQPDYGYTF. The DNA for the CDR3 is TGTGCCTGGAGTACAGGGGGTACGCAACCGGACTATGGCTACACCTTC.

V usage is TRBV30 and J usage is TRBJ1-3; no reliable D call. CDR1 is GTSNPN, CDR2 SVGIG, per germline (reference sequence). CDR3 length: 14 residues. V was pared by 2 bases and J by 0 bases, with 8 bases between. The CDR3 sequence is CAWSTIYSGNTIYF. Here the CDR3 DNA reads TGTGCCTGGAGTACTATCTACTCTGGAAACACCATATATTTT.

V gene TRBV7-2 combines with J gene TRBJ1-5; the match to TRBD1 covers 7 bases. This CDR3 region has 14 residues. V shed 4 bases, J shed 6 bases, and the junction held 6 bases outside the gene matches. CDR1 and CDR2 from the germline V gene are SGHTA and FQGNSA. The CDR3 nucleotides are TGTGCCAGCAGCTCCGACAGGGCGAGTCAGCCCCAGCATTTT. It codes for CASSSDRASQPQHF.

Notes on this clone: The sample has other DNA sequences that encode this CDR3 too. The J gene is TRBJ1-5, the V gene TRBV29-1; D remains unclear. The CDR3 is made up of 10 amino acids. Per germline, CDR1 SQVTM and CDR2 ANQGSEA. The V end was cut by 4 bases, the J end by 6 bases, with 4 bases between. The CDR3 region has the DNA TGCAGCGTTGGTAGTCAGCCCCAGCATTTT. Encoded protein: CSVGSQPQHF. Based on the CDR3 plus reference TRBV29-1 and TRBJ1-5, the full variable domain is SAVISQKPSRDICQRGTSLTIQCQVDSQVTMMFWYRQQPGQSLTLIATANQGSEATYESGFVIDKFPISRPNLTFSTLTVSNMSPEDSSIYLCSVGSQPQHFGDGTRLSIL.

The chain uses TRBV4-1 and TRBJ1-3; 7 nucleotides align to TRBD1. Germline V gives CDR1 MGHRA, CDR2 YSYEKL. The V segment lost 1 base and the J segment 4 bases; nucleotides outside the gene matches: 1. The CDR3 spans 14 residues. CDR3 region: CASSQGGQGNTIYF. The CDR3 DNA follows: TGCGCCAGCAGCCAAGGGGGACAGGGAAACACCATATATTTT.

V usage is TRBV7-2 and J usage is TRBJ2-7; TRBD1 matches at 7 bases. The germline CDR1 and CDR2 sequences are SGHTA and FQGNSA. The trim removed 1 base at V and 3 bases at J, leaving 6 bases unmatched. The CDR3 length is 15 residues. CDR3 loop: CASSLVGQDFYEQYF. In nucleotides, the CDR3 is TGTGCCAGCAGCTTAGTCGGACAGGACTTCTACGAGCAGTACTTC.

The chain has TRBV18 and TRBJ1-3, with D perhaps matching TRBD1 (6 bases). V lost 8 bases to trimming and J lost 0 bases, with 11 bases between them. Germline V gene data show CDR1 as KGHSH and CDR2 as LQKENI. This CDR3 spans 14 amino acids. Here the CDR3 reads CASARTDSGNTIYF. For the CDR3, the DNA is TGTGCCAGCGCCAGGACAGACTCTGGAAACACCATATATTTT. The variable domain in full, with the rest retrieved from reference TRBV18 and TRBJ1-3, is NAGVMQNPRHLVRRRGQEARLRCSPMKGHSHVYWYRQLPEEGLKFMVYLQKENIIDESGMPKERFSAEFPKEGPSILRIQQVVRGDSAAYFCASARTDSGNTIYFGEGSWLTVV.

V usage is TRBV12-5 and J usage is TRBJ2-1; D uncertain. CDR1 and CDR2 (germline): LGHNT, FRNRAP. Between the trimmed V and J ends, which lost 6 bases and 8 bases, there was a span of 8 bases. The CDR3 is 11 residues long. The CDR3 is CASGDTYEQFF. The CDR3 DNA sequence: TGTGCTAGTGGCGACACATATGAGCAGTTCTTC.

Only a few counts were recorded for this clone. The chain is built from TRBV7-8 and TRBJ2-4; TRBD1 aligns across 10 bases. Germline CDR1 is SGHVS and CDR2 is FQNEAQ. Trimming took 4 bases from V and 0 from J; bases not matched to a gene: 9. This CDR3 has 18 amino acids. The CDR3 region has the DNA TGTGCCAGCAGCTCCCATTTAGACAGGGGGCTAGCCAAAAACATTCAGTACTTC. Its translation is CASSSHLDRGLAKNIQYF.